Below are 16 T cell receptor beta chains sequenced from a single sample in a study of beta chain features in type 1 diabetes. Overall study results and limits: Shorter TCRB CDR3s, moderately but significantly so, were found in Type 1 diabetes patients in all four CD4+ subsets.

Every isolated RNA sample was fully reverse transcribed, so sequencing captured expressed TCRB transcripts. The method was immunoSEQ multiplex PCR; TCRdb's version includes in-frame clones alone and lacks a portion of them. The sample has 85,000 to 110,000 clones, about 26% seen once. No cognate antigen is known for these TCRs. Source material: central memory CD4+ T cells from blood. The origin of the receptors is a woman younger than 35 with type 1 diabetes.

This clone has only a few counts. The chain joins TRBV5-1 to TRBJ2-3; D is unclear. V lost 2 bases and J 0 bases, leaving 4 bases between the germline ends. Per the germline V gene, CDR1 is SGHRS and CDR2 is YFSETQ. This CDR3 is 13 amino acids long. CDR3 sequence reads: CASSLLSTDTQYF. CDR3 DNA sequence: TGCGCCAGCAGCTTACTCAGCACAGATACGCAGTATTTT.

The chain links TRBV6-5 to TRBJ1-2; TRBD1 might be the D (6 bases). Trimming pared 4 bases from V and 10 bases from J, leaving 10 bases between. The CDR3 runs to 11 residues. The V gene's germline CDR1 is MNHEY and CDR2 SVGAGI. CDR3: CASSLGGDYTF. The CDR3 DNA reads as TGTGCCAGCAGTTTAGGGGGTGACTACACCTTC.

The chain has TRBV15 and TRBJ1-5; D ambiguous. Deletions cut 1 base from V and 7 bases from J, with 17 bases between. Germline V gives CDR1 LNHNV, CDR2 YYDKDF (reference sequence). This CDR3 has 16 amino acids. The CDR3 DNA reads as TGTGCCACCAGCAGAGGGGCTGCGGGCAGAGGACAGCCCCAGCATTTT. Amino acids: CATSRGAAGRGQPQHF.

V gene TRBV18 combines with J gene TRBJ2-1, with 10 bases that match TRBD2. Trimming removed 4 bases from V and 9 bases from J; junction bases left unmatched: 9. Germline values: CDR1 KGHSH, CDR2 LQKENI. This CDR3 has 15 amino acids. CDR3 nucleotides: TGTGCCAGCTCACAAAAGCGGGAGGGCCTCGGTGAGCAGTTCTTC. Translation: CASSQKREGLGEQFF.

The chain links TRBV30 to TRBJ2-2; the match to TRBD1 covers 7 bases. Germline assignment: CDR1 GTSNPN and CDR2 SVGIG (reference sequence). The CDR3 extends over 17 amino acids. Trimming cost V 3 bases and J 0 bases; bases outside gene matches: 10. The CDR3 DNA follows: TGTGCCTGGAGGAGCTTGGGACAGACCTCGAACACCGGGGAGCTGTTTTTT. Its translation: CAWRSLGQTSNTGELFF.

This clone has a handful of counts. V usage is TRBV5-1 and J usage is TRBJ2-5, with D maybe TRBD2 (5 bases). Germline V CDR1 and CDR2: SGHRS, YFSETQ. CDR3 size: 14 residues. V was trimmed by 0 bases and J by 2 bases, leaving 8 bases between them. The CDR3 loop reads CASSLAGSQETQYF. The CDR3 nucleotides read TGCGCCAGCAGCTTGGCGGGGTCACAAGAGACCCAGTACTTC.

The chain uses TRBV10-3 and TRBJ2-2; 7 bases line up with TRBD1. There are 13 residues in the CDR3. Trimming cost V 7 bases and J 6 bases; bases outside gene matches: 5. Germline V gene data show CDR1 as ENHRY and CDR2 as SYGVKD. The CDR3 DNA reads as TGTGCCATCATGGGAACAGGGGCCGGGGAGCTGTTTTTT. Its protein product is CAIMGTGAGELFF.

The chain recombines TRBV6-1 with TRBJ2-1; 9 bases match TRBD1. CDR3 length: 14 amino acids. CDR1 is MNHNS, CDR2 SASEGT, per germline. J lost 6 bases, V lost 4 bases, and 4 bases had no gene match. For the CDR3, the DNA is TGTGCCAGCAGTGCACAGGGGGCATTCAATGAGCAGTTCTTC. The encoded protein is CASSAQGAFNEQFF.

V gene TRBV19 combines with J gene TRBJ2-1; no definite D call. This CDR3 is built from 13 residues. CDR1 and CDR2 (germline): LNHDA, SQIVND (reference sequence). V was shortened by 7 bases and J by 8 bases, with 15 bases between the two germline ends. The CDR3 DNA sequence: TGTGCCAGTAATCCCGCGTTCGGGTATGAGCAGTTCTTC. Translated: CASNPAFGYEQFF.

The V and J genes are TRBV2 and TRBJ2-5; TRBD2 matches 11 bases. Losses at the gene ends were 3 bases for V and 1 base for J; bases not matched to a gene: 4. This CDR3 spans 16 amino acids. Germline V gene data show CDR1 as SNHLY and CDR2 as FYNNEI. This CDR3 is CASSEGLAGGQETQYF. CDR3 coding DNA: TGTGCCAGCAGTGAGGGGCTAGCGGGAGGCCAAGAGACCCAGTACTTC.

A few counts support this clone. The chain links TRBV30 to TRBJ2-5; 9 nucleotides line up with TRBD2. The germline V gene has CDR1 GTSNPN and CDR2 SVGIG (reference sequence). J lost 0 bases, V lost 0 bases, and 8 bases had no gene match. The CDR3 is 17 residues long. This chain's CDR3 is CAWSVGLALNYQETQYF. CDR3 DNA sequence: TGTGCCTGGAGTGTTGGACTAGCGCTAAACTACCAAGAGACCCAGTACTTC.

The V call is TRBV28, the J call TRBJ2-1; 8 bases agree with TRBD2. V was clipped by 2 bases and J by 1 base; unmatched bases: 4. The CDR3 consists of 16 residues. Germline CDR1 reads MDHEN; CDR2 reads SYDVKM. Here the CDR3 DNA reads TGTGCCAGCAGTTTAACGGGAGGGCCATCCTACAATGAGCAGTTCTTC. Translated, it gives CASSLTGGPSYNEQFF.

The CDR3, as DNA: TGTGCCAGCAGCTTAGAACAGCCCGAGTTGTACGTC. It yields the protein CASSLEQPELYV. The V gene is TRBV7-9, the J gene TRBJ2-7; D is uncertain. This CDR3 spans 12 amino acids. Germline loops: CDR1 SEHNR, CDR2 FQNEAQ (reference sequence). Trimming took 1 base from V and 12 from J, leaving 13 bases between them.

The chain carries TRBV28 and TRBJ2-7, with D maybe TRBD1 (6 bases). V was trimmed by 4 bases and J by 6 bases, leaving 13 bases between them. The CDR3 totals 13 residues. Germline CDR1 is MDHEN and CDR2 is SYDVKM. The CDR3 DNA follows: TGTGCCAGCAGTTCATCACAGGGACCCGAGCAGTACTTC. It translates to CASSSSQGPEQYF.

This clone was seen a handful of times. V is TRBV28 and J is TRBJ1-5, with 8 positions matching TRBD1. This CDR3 has 17 amino acids. CDR1 is MDHEN, CDR2 SYDVKM, per germline. The V segment lost 5 bases and the J segment 6 bases; nucleotides outside the gene matches: 15. The CDR3 DNA follows: TGTGCCAGCAGTCCGGCCCTCCTGAGACAGGGGAGTCAGCCCCAGCATTTT. Its translation is CASSPALLRQGSQPQHF. The whole variable domain, remainder taken from reference TRBV28 and TRBJ1-5, is DVKVTQSSRYLVKRTGEKVFLECVQDMDHENMFWYRQDPGLGLRLIYFSYDVKMKEKGDIPEGYSVSREKKERFSLILESASTNQTSMYLCASSPALLRQGSQPQHFGDGTRLSIL.

This clone was detected a few times. The gene calls are TRBV5-5 and TRBJ1-1; a weak D match, TRBD1 (5 bases). V was cut by 2 bases and J by 5 bases, with 10 bases left in between. Germline V gene lookup returns CDR1 SGHKS and CDR2 YYEKEE (reference sequence). The CDR3 covers 13 residues. DNA for the CDR3: TGTGCCAGCAGCTTCGACAGAAGGACTGAAGCTTTCTTT. It specifies CASSFDRRTEAFF.